Given below is one T cell receptor beta chain in context. This clone has just a few counts. This clone's antigen is unknown. No base quality values were provided; no much bigger clone lies one nucleotide off. V lost 3 bases and J lost 5 bases, and the count of bases not matched to a germline gene is 8. The cysteine opens and the phenylalanine closes a CDR3 of 16 amino acids. The entry retains the CDR3 DNA only, 48 bases that are in frame from base 1. Reading the germline V gene (reference sequence) gives CDR1 LNHDA and CDR2 SQIVND. These data are taken from a study of cytomegalovirus exposure and HLA in healthy donors (dated by TCRdb to about 2017). Regarding the study in general: According to an earlier analysis of a few hundred of the donors, about 179 million T cells yielded 117 million unique TCR beta sequences and approximately 280 Gb of sequence data. An early release covering 550 to 700 HLA-typed donors comprised approximately 290 gigabases of sequencing data and approximately 80 million unique TCR sequences. The genetic ancestry cluster associated with self-reported Caucasian donors included over 80% of the roughly 400 genotyped donors. The aim of the study was to test whether cataloging public T cell receptors could identify signatures of past pathogen exposure. Using immunosequencing, the study profiled T cell repertoires from fewer than 850 subjects and related those repertoires to cytomegalovirus serostatus. Besides the first cohort of more than 650 subjects, a separate validation cohort made up of 120 or so different subjects was used. The study combined high-throughput TCR immunosequencing, statistical association of individual TCRs with disease status, and machine learning to predict cytomegalovirus infection status. In a later analysis, previously published TCR beta repertoires from 550 to 750 donors were re-analyzed and high-resolution HLA genotyping was added so that TCR occurrence patterns could be studied. Rather than using new phenotypic data, the later analysis identified candidate immune exposures from TCR beta sequences and from how often those sequences occurred across donors. To decide whether each TCR beta V gene segment behaved as functional or pseudogenic, an earlier analysis of some 540 of the donors relied on high-throughput TCR beta sequencing. Alongside the repertoire data, information on donor age, sex, ethnicity and CMV serostatus was compiled. In a later genetic analysis, genome-wide SNP genotypes for about 55% of the roughly 700 donors were used, and that subset was treated as a discovery cohort. Every discovery cohort repertoire had been produced on one sequencing platform. HLA typing included class I and class II loci at four-digit resolution. Typing coverage varied by locus: roughly 629-640 donors for A, B, C, DRB1 and DQB1; around 560 for DQA1; 600 to 610 for DPA1; some 470 for DPB1. A few DR-DQ haplotypes were treated as single units for association and clustering because of strong linkage in the cohort. Across approximately 400 genotyped donors of the cohort, an average of approximately 220,000 unique TCR beta nucleotide sequences per donor were sequenced, and roughly a sixth of those sequences were non-productive. Broad study findings and their caveats: In a later analysis, most CMV-associated TCR beta chains were found to appear HLA-restricted, with HLA associations seemingly driven largely by CMV exposure. The cohort was sequenced for TCR beta chains only, and without alpha or paired-chain data the features that could be detected were limited. Specific HLA alleles were associated with 18,000 or so TCR beta sequences at a false discovery rate of 0.05 in a later analysis. Because counts were too low, roughly 18 rarely observed V segments, including chromosome 9 orphons, were left out of the earlier analysis of 587 of the donors. For the cohort, immune exposure information was limited to CMV serostatus. According to the authors, the approach could potentially be generalized to other disease states and immunological phenotypes. A further reported finding was that TCR beta sequences accurately predicted the HLA-A and HLA-B alleles for most subjects in the first cohort. The sequencing pipeline was judged likely to have produced a cluster of highly shared sequence variants as a technical artifact. Because the 87-base-pair reads could not distinguish some IMGT-functional V segments, including TRBV6-2 and TRBV6-3, those segments were excluded. Because HLA typing was unavailable for some donors at each locus, only the typed subset was used in association tests. According to a later genetic analysis, donors in an Asian-associated ancestry cluster had fewer N-insertions in productive TCRs than the approximately 630-donor mean. Cytomegalovirus status was reported to be diagnosed by the classifier with high specificity and sensitivity in both the original and validation cohorts. Linkage disequilibrium might explain the correlated functional status among segregating V segments, but an unknown experimental factor could not be ruled out. The study listed 150 to 200 TCR beta chains as associated with cytomegalovirus. In a later analysis, HLA-associated TCR beta chains showed more clonal expansion and lower generation probabilities than non-associated chains that were equally common. In a later analysis, several top co-occurrence clusters were reported to appear linked to parvovirus B19, influenza, CMV and Epstein-Barr virus. In vitro tests confirmed that a few of the cytomegalovirus-associated TCR beta chains recognize cytomegalovirus antigens. An earlier analysis of around 540 of the donors showed that most TCR beta V segments appeared in productive rearrangements either about 90% or about 30% of the time, which broadly matched IMGT annotations. Across donors, most TCR sequences were observed very rarely, whereas some public TCRs were present in many individuals. In a later analysis, the rate of TCR association differed among HLA loci, with DRB1 alleles having the most associated TCRs and HLA-C alleles having the fewest. Strong co-occurrence of HLA alleles, especially DR and DQ, made assigning TCR associations to individual alleles difficult. Presence/absence analyses assumed roughly uniform sequencing depth across donors, an assumption that may not hold. An association between a missense DCLRE1C variant and V-gene and J-gene trimming of TCR beta chains was found in a later genetic analysis and replicated in an independent cohort.

The method behind the library was the immunoSEQ multiplex PCR assay. The multiplex PCR relied on a mix of 60 forward primers for TCR Vbeta segments and 13 reverse primers for TCR Jbeta segments. The CDR3 region of rearranged TCR beta genes was amplified from genomic DNA with a multiplex PCR assay. On the Illumina HiSeq System, the amplified TCR beta libraries were sequenced as 87-base-pair reads. The authors' analysis ran thus. A later analysis tallied approximately 87 million unique TCR beta chains across the 700 or so repertoires, and some 10 million of those chains were shared by two or more donors. Raw reads were error-corrected and collapsed into unique sequences with a nearest-neighbor algorithm that merged closely related sequences to remove PCR and sequencing errors. Alignment of CDR3 sequences to IMGT reference sequences was used to assign V, D and J gene segments. Each retained sequence needed at least a six-nucleotide match to both a V gene segment and a J gene segment. A rearrangement was called productive if the CDR3 had no stop codons and remained in frame with V and J, and every other rearrangement was called non-productive. Following IMGT convention, CDR3 was defined as the stretch from the second conserved V-encoded cysteine to the conserved J-encoded phenylalanine. In an earlier analysis of around 640 of the donors, sequences lacking an unambiguous match to a single V gene segment were excluded. In an earlier analysis of several hundred of the donors, a V segment was called functional when productive rearrangements were above 56.7%, and segregating when the standard deviation between donors exceeded 5%. A statistical classification framework was built for diagnosing cytomegalovirus status from the catalog of TCR beta chain sequences. V and J gene assignment, in a later analysis, came from comparing TCR nucleotide sequences with IMGT/GENE-DB human TR gene sequences. Using the TCRdist pipeline, a later analysis assigned CDR3 sequences along with most-parsimonious VDJ recombination scenarios. In a later analysis, each TCR beta chain was defined by its CDR3 amino acid sequence together with its V-gene family, and reads lacking a unique V-gene family were excluded. To address suspected cross-contamination and a sequencing artifact, a later analysis removed approximately 600 highly shared, low-generation-probability nucleotide sequences. For each public chain, a later analysis derived a clonal expansion index from normalized ranks of inferred template counts within each repertoire. A later analysis computed generation probabilities with a VDJ recombination model fitted to out-of-frame rearrangements, and checked the results against IGoR. Hypergeometric tests were used in a later analysis to score TCR-TCR, TCR-HLA and TCR-CMV co-occurrence, with a repertoire-size bias correction applied to the TCR pairs. A later analysis estimated false discovery rates by permuting HLA or CMV assignments 20 times. A later analysis grouped co-occurring TCRs with DBSCAN, adding TCRdist sequence similarity when clustering within HLA-allele-positive subsets. Repertoires with fewer than 30,000 or more than 120,000 public chains, plus five repertoires with anomalous nucleotide sharing, were excluded from co-occurrence clustering. TCRdb holds this immuneACCESS table with in-frame rearrangements only. Some clones are missing; in checked studies, unresolved V genes explain under half, and the rest has no known cause. That table furnishes V, J and clone size, whereas the DNA furnished D and trimming. The sample contains about 130,000 clones, about 84% of them found a single time. 0.95% to 1.5% of the sample rests with the top ten.

The cohort consisted of 650 to 700 healthy bone marrow donors. All cohort members were sampled while nominally healthy, although unrecorded immune exposures were likely present. The donor tested CMV seronegative and was one of the 352 seronegative cohort members. Each donor provided a peripheral blood sample, and peripheral blood mononuclear cells were used for TCR beta sequencing. The Qiagen DNeasy Blood Extraction Kit was used to extract genomic DNA from the blood cell samples. The source material was PBMCs. This chain joins TRBV19 to TRBJ2-1, with 9 bases aligning to TRBD1. This receptor was obtained from a boy aged 10-17 years in good health and CMV-seronegative. The CDR3 loop reads CASSMARDRANNEQFF. Read as DNA, the sequence is TGTGCCAGTAGTATGGCCCGGGACAGGGCAAACAATGAGCAGTTCTTC.